Each of the 21 T cell receptor beta chains below was sequenced from the same sample in a study of beta chain features in type 1 diabetes. cDNA synthesis used the whole RNA isolate, giving expressed TCRB sequences. The repertoire was sequenced with immunoSEQ multiplex PCR; TCRdb's copy has only in-frame clones and lacks some. The repertoire consists of just over 600,000 clones, with about 14% occurring once and the leading ten covering about 0.097%. The sequencing sample was made of naive CD4+ T cells from blood. The receptors were sampled from a man between 18 and 35 years old in good health.

This chain uses TRBV2 with TRBJ1-2; 7 bases are shared with TRBD1. The CDR3 is made up of 14 amino acids. Germline V gene sequence: CDR1 SNHLY, CDR2 FYNNEI. V was pared by 2 bases and J by 5 bases, with 5 bases of the junction left unmatched. The CDR3 protein is CASSELDRTYGYTF. CDR3 in DNA: TGTGCCAGCAGTGAACTGGACAGGACGTATGGCTACACCTTC. The full variable domain, in which reference TRBV2 and TRBJ1-2 provide the parts outside the CDR3, is EPEVTQTPSHQVTQMGQEVILRCVPISNHLYFYWYRQILGQKVEFLVSFYNNEISEKSEIFDDQFSVERPDGSNFTLKIRSTKLEDSAMYFCASSELDRTYGYTFGSGTRLTVV.

The chain recombines TRBV10-3 with TRBJ2-1; 15 positions match TRBD2. CDR1 ENHRY and CDR2 SYGVKD come from the germline V gene. V dropped 8 bases and J dropped 6; count of bases not matched to a gene: 5. There are 15 residues in the CDR3. The CDR3 sequence is CAIGGTSGRSNEQFF. CDR3 sequence (DNA): TGTGCCATCGGGGGGACTAGCGGGAGGTCCAATGAGCAGTTCTTC.

This chain links TRBV6-6 with TRBJ2-7; D unresolved. The V end was cut by 0 bases, the J end by 5 bases, with 8 bases between. The CDR3 spans 13 residues. Per germline, CDR1 MNHNY and CDR2 SVGAGI (reference sequence). CDR3 in amino acids: CASSYSYTHEQYF. Here the CDR3 DNA reads TGTGCCAGCAGTTACTCGTATACCCACGAGCAGTACTTC.

This chain uses TRBV18 with TRBJ2-4; tentatively, D is TRBD1 or TRBD2 (7 bases each). CDR3 length equals 17 residues. Trimming stripped 3 bases from V and 2 bases from J, with 17 bases between. Germline V lookup: CDR1 KGHSH, CDR2 LQKENI. In DNA form, the CDR3 reads TGTGCCAGCTCACCCCTGGGAGGGGGCGAAACCAAAAACATTCAGTACTTC. Protein: CASSPLGGGETKNIQYF.

This chain links TRBV4-1 with TRBJ2-1; TRBD2 aligns across 9 bases. Germline values: CDR1 MGHRA, CDR2 YSYEKL. The CDR3 runs to 16 residues. V gave up 0 bases and J gave up 9 bases; unmatched junction bases: 9. CDR3 coding DNA: TGCGCCAGCAGCCAAGATGGAAGCGGGAGGCTCGGTGAGCAGTTCTTC. As protein: CASSQDGSGRLGEQFF.

This clone was detected only a few times. The rearrangement links TRBV4-3 to TRBJ2-3; 8 nucleotides align to TRBD2. Trimming removed 2 bases from V and 1 base from J; junction bases left unmatched: 11. The CDR3 contains 18 residues. Germline-derived CDR1 and CDR2 are LGHNA and YSLEER. The CDR3 loop reads CASSQNWGRGARTDTQYF. The DNA of the CDR3 is TGCGCCAGCAGCCAAAATTGGGGGCGGGGGGCACGCACAGATACGCAGTATTTT.

V and J are TRBV6-5 and TRBJ2-1; D is uncertain. The CDR3 extends over 11 amino acids. Germline-derived CDR1 and CDR2 are MNHEY and SVGAGI. V gave up 5 bases and J gave up 8 bases, with 7 bases separating them. CDR3 bases: TGTGCCAGCAGTCAGTCACATGAGCAGTTCTTC. It is translated as CASSQSHEQFF.

This clone was detected a few times. The genes are TRBV7-9 and TRBJ2-3; perhaps D is TRBD1 or TRBD2 (5 bases each). The CDR3 sequence is 15 residues long. The V end lost 2 bases, the J end lost 0 bases, and 9 bases lay between the germline ends. Germline V gives CDR1 SEHNR, CDR2 FQNEAQ (reference sequence). The CDR3 DNA reads as TGTGCCAGCAGCTTAAGGGACGGAAGCACAGATACGCAGTATTTT. Residues: CASSLRDGSTDTQYF.

This clone has only a few counts. The chain employs TRBV7-3 and TRBJ2-1; 8 positions match TRBD1. The germline V gene encodes CDR1 SGHTA and CDR2 FQGTGA. The V segment lost 3 bases and the J segment 2 bases; nucleotides outside the gene matches: 3. This CDR3 is built from 15 residues. The CDR3 DNA follows: TGTGCCAGCAGCTTCGACAGGGGAACCTACAATGAGCAGTTCTTC. Protein product: CASSFDRGTYNEQFF.

This clone was seen a handful of times. The rearrangement links TRBV6-6 to TRBJ2-3; 8 bases fit TRBD2. The ends lost 3 bases at V and 4 bases at J; junction bases unmatched: 9. CDR1 and CDR2 from the germline V gene are MNHNY and SVGAGI (reference sequence). The CDR3 extends over 16 amino acids. CDR3 bases: TGTGCCAGCAGTTATCAACGGCGGGGGGTCCCAGATACGCAGTATTTT. This sequence encodes CASSYQRRGVPDTQYF.

This clone was seen only a few times. This could be a read error, since a much larger clone is one nucleotide away. The chain carries TRBV18 and TRBJ1-1; possible D gene TRBD1, 5 bases. The CDR3 totals 13 residues. Germline assignment: CDR1 KGHSH and CDR2 LQKENI. Trimming took 1 base from V and 3 from J, leaving 6 bases between them. The CDR3: CASSPQGHTEAFF. CDR3 nucleotide sequence: TGTGCCAGCTCACCACAGGGGCACACTGAAGCTTTCTTT.

The rearrangement links TRBV5-1 to TRBJ1-2; TRBD1 matches 7 bases. This CDR3 has 12 residues. With V trimmed by 7 bases and J by 8 bases, 8 bases remained unmatched. Germline loops: CDR1 SGHRS, CDR2 YFSETQ. The CDR3 protein is CASQGGLEGYTF. The DNA for the CDR3 is TGCGCCAGCCAAGGGGGCTTGGAAGGCTACACCTTC. The whole variable domain, remainder taken from reference TRBV5-1 and TRBJ1-2, is KAGVTQTPRYLIKTRGQQVTLSCSPISGHRSVSWYQQTPGQGLQFLFEYFSETQRNKGNFPGRFSGRQFSNSRSEMNVSTLELGDSALYLCASQGGLEGYTFGSGTRLTVV.

This clone was recorded a few times. V is TRBV7-9 and J is TRBJ1-3, with 8 bases matching TRBD1. With V trimmed by 0 bases and J by 3 bases, 4 bases remained unmatched. The CDR3 has 16 amino acids. Germline loops: CDR1 SEHNR, CDR2 FQNEAQ (reference sequence). CDR3 nucleotides: TGTGCCAGCAGCTTAGCAACAGGGGGAATTGGAAACACCATATATTTT. Translation: CASSLATGGIGNTIYF. Filled out from reference TRBV7-9 and TRBJ1-3, the complete variable domain reads DTGVSQNPRHKITKRGQNVTFRCDPISEHNRLYWYRQTLGQGPEFLTYFQNEAQLEKSRLLSDRFSAERPKGSFSTLEIQRTEQGDSAMYLCASSLATGGIGNTIYFGEGSWLTVV.

This clone was detected only a few times. The V gene is TRBV11-3, the J gene TRBJ2-2, with D tentatively TRBD2 (6 bases). There are 14 residues in the CDR3. Per germline, CDR1 SGHNT and CDR2 YENEEA. V was clipped by 10 bases and J by 0 bases, with 12 bases between them. The DNA of the CDR3 is TGTGCCACGGGGGAACTACCGAACACCGGGGAGCTGTTTTTT. This codes for CATGELPNTGELFF.

This chain connects TRBV27 to TRBJ2-1, with TRBD2 matching over 7 bases. There are 18 residues in the CDR3. Trimming took 5 bases from V and 5 from J; bases not matched to a gene: 18. Germline CDR1 and CDR2: MNHEY and SMNVEV (reference sequence). The CDR3 bases are TGTGCCAGCAGTATCCAACCAGGGTTCCCAAGCGGGAACAATGAGCAGTTCTTC. Translation: CASSIQPGFPSGNNEQFF.

The V call is TRBV29-1, the J call TRBJ2-7; no clear D gene. CDR3 length: 12 residues. V was clipped by 3 bases and J by 0 bases, with 6 bases between them. CDR1 SQVTM and CDR2 ANQGSEA come from the germline V gene. The CDR3 DNA sequence: TGCAGCGTTGAGCGTAGCTCCTACGAGCAGTACTTC. The encoded protein is CSVERSSYEQYF.

In its sample, this clone was seen a few times. The chain recombines TRBV27 with TRBJ2-5; D is undetermined. Gene TRBJ2-7 matches the end of the DNA better, so the J call may be wrong. The germline V gene encodes CDR1 MNHEY and CDR2 SMNVEV (reference sequence). The CDR3 contains 14 residues. The DNA of the CDR3 is TGTGCCAGCAGGCCCTCGAGACTCGGCTACGAGCAGTACTTC. Translated, it gives CASRPSRLGYEQYF.

The rearrangement links TRBV7-6 to TRBJ1-1; weak D call: TRBD1 (6 bases). V lost 5 bases, J lost 0 bases, and 16 bases lay in between. The CDR3 spans 16 residues. In germline, CDR1 is SGHVS, CDR2 FNYEAQ. CDR3 region: CASSPITGHLNTEAFF. The CDR3 bases are TGTGCCAGCAGCCCAATTACGGGACACCTGAACACTGAAGCTTTCTTT. The whole variable domain, filled in from reference TRBV7-6 and TRBJ1-1, reads GAGVSQSPRYKVTKRGQDVALRCDPISGHVSLYWYRQALGQGPEFLTYFNYEAQQDKSGLPNDRFSAERPEGSISTLTIQRTEQRDSAMYRCASSPITGHLNTEAFFGQGTRLTVV.

The chain recombines TRBV7-9 with TRBJ2-7, with 8 nucleotides matching TRBD1. Unmatched junction bases numbered 10, after V lost 2 bases and J lost 4 bases. Germline CDR1 and CDR2: SEHNR and FQNEAQ (reference sequence). The CDR3 covers 16 residues. The CDR3 bases are TGTGCCAGCAGCTTACTCACCGGGACAGGAGCGTACGAGCAGTACTTC. Its protein product is CASSLLTGTGAYEQYF.

The chain employs TRBV18 and TRBJ1-2; D is possibly TRBD1 (6 bases). The CDR3 consists of 14 residues. Trimming shortened V by 3 bases and J by 2 bases, and 10 bases separated the two germline ends. Germline loops: CDR1 KGHSH, CDR2 LQKENI. The CDR3, as DNA: TGTGCCAGCTCACCGGACGGACAGAACTATGGCTACACCTTC. It yields the protein CASSPDGQNYGYTF.

The count of this clone is one. V and J are TRBV5-1 and TRBJ2-3; no clear D. This CDR3 is built from 15 residues. The germline CDR1 and CDR2 sequences are SGHRS and YFSETQ. The V end lost 0 bases, the J end lost 4 bases, and 12 bases lay between the germline ends. In DNA form, the CDR3 reads TGCGCCAGCAGCTTGGGACTGCACTCCTCAGATACGCAGTATTTT. Protein sequence: CASSLGLHSSDTQYF.